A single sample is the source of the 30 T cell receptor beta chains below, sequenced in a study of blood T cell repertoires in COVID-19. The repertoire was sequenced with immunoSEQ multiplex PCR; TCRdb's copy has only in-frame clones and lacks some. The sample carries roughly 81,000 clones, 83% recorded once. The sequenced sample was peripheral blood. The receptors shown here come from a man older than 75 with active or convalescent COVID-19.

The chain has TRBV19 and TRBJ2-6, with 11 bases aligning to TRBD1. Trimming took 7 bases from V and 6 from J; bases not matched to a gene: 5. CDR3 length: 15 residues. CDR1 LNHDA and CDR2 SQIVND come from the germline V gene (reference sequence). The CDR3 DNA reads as TGTGCCAGTACCCGAGGACAGGGGGCGGCCAACGTCCTGACTTTC. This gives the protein CASTRGQGAANVLTF.

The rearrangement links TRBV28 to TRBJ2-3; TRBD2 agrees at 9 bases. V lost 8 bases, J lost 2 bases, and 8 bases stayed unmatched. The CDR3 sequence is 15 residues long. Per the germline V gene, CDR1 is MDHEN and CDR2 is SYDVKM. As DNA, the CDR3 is TGTGCCAGCCTCAACGCGGGGGGGCCCACAGATACGCAGTATTTT. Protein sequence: CASLNAGGPTDTQYF. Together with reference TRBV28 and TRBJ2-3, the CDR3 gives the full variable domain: DVKVTQSSRYLVKRTGEKVFLECVQDMDHENMFWYRQDPGLGLRLIYFSYDVKMKEKGDIPEGYSVSREKKERFSLILESASTNQTSMYLCASLNAGGPTDTQYFGPGTRLTVL.

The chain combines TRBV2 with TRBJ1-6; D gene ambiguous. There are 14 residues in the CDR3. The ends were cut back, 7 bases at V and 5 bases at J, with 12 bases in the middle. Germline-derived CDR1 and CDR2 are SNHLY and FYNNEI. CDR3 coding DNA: TGTGCCAGCATGCTCGGGGTAAATAATTCACCCCTCCACTTT. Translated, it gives CASMLGVNNSPLHF.

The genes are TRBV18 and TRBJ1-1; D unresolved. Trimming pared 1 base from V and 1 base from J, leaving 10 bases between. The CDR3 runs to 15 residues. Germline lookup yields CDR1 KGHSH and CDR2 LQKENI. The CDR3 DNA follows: TGTGCCAGCTCACCACTTTCTTTCAGGAACACTGAAGCTTTCTTT. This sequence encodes CASSPLSFRNTEAFF.

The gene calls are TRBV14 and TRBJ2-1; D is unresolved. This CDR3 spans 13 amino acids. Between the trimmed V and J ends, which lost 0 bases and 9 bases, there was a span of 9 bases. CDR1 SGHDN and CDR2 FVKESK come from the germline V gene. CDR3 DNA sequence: TGTGCCAGCAGCCAAGACCTAGACGGTGAGCAGTTCTTC. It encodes CASSQDLDGEQFF. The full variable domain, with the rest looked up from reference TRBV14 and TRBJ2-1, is EAGVTQFPSHSVIEKGQTVTLRCDPISGHDNLYWYRRVMGKEIKFLLHFVKESKQDESGMPNNRFLAERTGGTYSTLKVQPAELEDSGVYFCASSQDLDGEQFFGPGTRLTVL.

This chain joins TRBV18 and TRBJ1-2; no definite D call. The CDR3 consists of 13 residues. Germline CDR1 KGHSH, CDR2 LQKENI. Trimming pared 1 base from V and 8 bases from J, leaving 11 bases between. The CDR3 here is CASSPQSAGGYTF. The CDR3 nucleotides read TGTGCCAGCTCACCACAGTCGGCGGGCGGCTACACCTTC.

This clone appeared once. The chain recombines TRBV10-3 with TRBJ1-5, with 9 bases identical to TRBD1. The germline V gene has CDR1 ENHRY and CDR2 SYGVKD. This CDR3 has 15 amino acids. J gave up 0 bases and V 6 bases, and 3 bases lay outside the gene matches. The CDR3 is CAIRGTGNSNQPQHF. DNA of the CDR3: TGTGCCATCAGGGGGACAGGGAATAGCAATCAGCCCCAGCATTTT.

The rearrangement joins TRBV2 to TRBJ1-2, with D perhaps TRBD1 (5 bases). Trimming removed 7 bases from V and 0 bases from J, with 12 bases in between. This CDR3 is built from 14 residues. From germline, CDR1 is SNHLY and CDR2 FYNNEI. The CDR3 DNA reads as TGTGCCAGCACTATGGACACTACTAACTATGGCTACACCTTC. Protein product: CASTMDTTNYGYTF. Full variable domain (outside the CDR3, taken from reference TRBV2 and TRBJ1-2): EPEVTQTPSHQVTQMGQEVILRCVPISNHLYFYWYRQILGQKVEFLVSFYNNEISEKSEIFDDQFSVERPDGSNFTLKIRSTKLEDSAMYFCASTMDTTNYGYTFGSGTRLTVV.

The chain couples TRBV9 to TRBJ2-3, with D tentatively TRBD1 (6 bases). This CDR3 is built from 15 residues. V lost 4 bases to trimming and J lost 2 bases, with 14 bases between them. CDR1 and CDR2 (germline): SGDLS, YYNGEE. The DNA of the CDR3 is TGTGCCAGCAGCCCCCGGACAGCCCCCACAGATACGCAGTATTTT. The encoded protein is CASSPRTAPTDTQYF.

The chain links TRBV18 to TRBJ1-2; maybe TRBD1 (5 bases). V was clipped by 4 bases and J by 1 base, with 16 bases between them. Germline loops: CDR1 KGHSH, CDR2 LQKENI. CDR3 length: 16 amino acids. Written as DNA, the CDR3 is TGTGCCAGCTCACTTCTCCGGGACTTAGATAACTATGGCTACACCTTC. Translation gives CASSLLRDLDNYGYTF. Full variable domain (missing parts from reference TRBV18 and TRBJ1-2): NAGVMQNPRHLVRRRGQEARLRCSPMKGHSHVYWYRQLPEEGLKFMVYLQKENIIDESGMPKERFSAEFPKEGPSILRIQQVVRGDSAAYFCASSLLRDLDNYGYTFGSGTRLTVV.

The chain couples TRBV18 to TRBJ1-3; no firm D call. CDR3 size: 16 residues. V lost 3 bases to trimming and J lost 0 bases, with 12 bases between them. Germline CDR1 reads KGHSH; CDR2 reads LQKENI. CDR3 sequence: CASSPMTLSSGNTIYF. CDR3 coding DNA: TGTGCCAGCTCACCTATGACTTTGAGCTCTGGAAACACCATATATTTT.

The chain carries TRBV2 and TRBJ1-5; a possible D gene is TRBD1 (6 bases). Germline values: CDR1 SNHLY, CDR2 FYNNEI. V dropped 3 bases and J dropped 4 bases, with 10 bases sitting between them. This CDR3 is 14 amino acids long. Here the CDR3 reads CASSEGTPNQPQHF. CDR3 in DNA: TGTGCCAGCAGTGAGGGGACACCGAATCAGCCCCAGCATTTT.

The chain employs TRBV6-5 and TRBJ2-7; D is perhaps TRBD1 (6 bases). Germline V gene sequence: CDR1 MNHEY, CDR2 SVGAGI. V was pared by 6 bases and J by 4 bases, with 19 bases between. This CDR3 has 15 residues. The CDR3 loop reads CASRTDGTSLYEQYF. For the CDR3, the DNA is TGTGCCAGCAGAACCGACGGGACATCCCTTTACGAGCAGTACTTC.

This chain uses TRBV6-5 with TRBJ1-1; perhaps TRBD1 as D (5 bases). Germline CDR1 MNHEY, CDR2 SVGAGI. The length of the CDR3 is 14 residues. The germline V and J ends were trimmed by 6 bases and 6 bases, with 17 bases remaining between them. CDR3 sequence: CASRKQEEGSEAFF. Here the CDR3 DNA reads TGTGCCAGCAGAAAACAGGAGGAGGGCTCTGAAGCTTTCTTT.

The CDR3 bases are TGTGCCAGCAGCTTCCCAGATGAGCAGTTCTTC. This gives the protein CASSFPDEQFF. The chain couples TRBV11-2 to TRBJ2-1; D uncertain. This CDR3 region has 11 residues. V dropped 3 bases and J dropped 8 bases, with 5 bases sitting between them. CDR1 SGHAT and CDR2 FQNNGV come from the germline V gene.

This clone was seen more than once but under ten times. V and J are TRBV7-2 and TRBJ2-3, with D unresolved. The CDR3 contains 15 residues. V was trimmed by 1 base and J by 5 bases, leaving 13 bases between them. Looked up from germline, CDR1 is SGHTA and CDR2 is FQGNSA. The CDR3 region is CASSLGVFEVDTQYF. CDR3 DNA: TGTGCCAGCAGCTTAGGAGTGTTCGAAGTAGATACGCAGTATTTT.

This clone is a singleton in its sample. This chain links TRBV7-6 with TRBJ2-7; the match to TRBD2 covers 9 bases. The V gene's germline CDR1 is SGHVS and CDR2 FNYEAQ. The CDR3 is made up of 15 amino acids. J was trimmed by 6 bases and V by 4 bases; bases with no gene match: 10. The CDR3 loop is CASSSLAGQAIEQYF. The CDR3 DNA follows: TGTGCCAGCAGCTCTCTAGCGGGGCAGGCCATCGAGCAGTACTTC.

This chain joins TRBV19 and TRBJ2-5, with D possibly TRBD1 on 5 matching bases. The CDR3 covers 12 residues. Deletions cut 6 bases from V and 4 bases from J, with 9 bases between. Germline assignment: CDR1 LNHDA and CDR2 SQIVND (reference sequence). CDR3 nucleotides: TGTGCCAGTAGCCCCGACAGAGAGACCCAGTACTTC. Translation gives CASSPDRETQYF.

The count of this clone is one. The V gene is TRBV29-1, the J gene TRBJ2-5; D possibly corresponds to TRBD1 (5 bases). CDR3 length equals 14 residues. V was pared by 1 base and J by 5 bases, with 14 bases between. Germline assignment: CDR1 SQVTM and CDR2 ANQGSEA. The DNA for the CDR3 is TGCAGCGTTGAAGGACAGACCTTAAGGGAGACCCAGTACTTC. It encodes CSVEGQTLRETQYF.

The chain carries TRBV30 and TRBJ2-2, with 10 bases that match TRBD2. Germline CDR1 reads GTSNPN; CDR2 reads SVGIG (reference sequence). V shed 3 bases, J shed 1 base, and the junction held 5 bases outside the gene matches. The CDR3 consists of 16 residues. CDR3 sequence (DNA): TGTGCCTGGAGGAGGGTAGCGGGAGGGAACACCGGGGAGCTGTTTTTT. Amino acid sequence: CAWRRVAGGNTGELFF.

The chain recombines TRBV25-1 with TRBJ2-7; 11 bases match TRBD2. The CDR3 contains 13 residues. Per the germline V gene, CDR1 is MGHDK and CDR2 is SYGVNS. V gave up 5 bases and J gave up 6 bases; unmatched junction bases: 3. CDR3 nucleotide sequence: TGTGCCAGCAGTTTACTAGCGGGAGTCGAGCAGTACTTC. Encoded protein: CASSLLAGVEQYF.

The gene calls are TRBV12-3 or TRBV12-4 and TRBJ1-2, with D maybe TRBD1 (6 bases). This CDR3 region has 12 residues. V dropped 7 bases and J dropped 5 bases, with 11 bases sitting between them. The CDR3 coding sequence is TGTGCCAGCACCACGGACAGTTATGGCTACACCTTC. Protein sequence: CASTTDSYGYTF.

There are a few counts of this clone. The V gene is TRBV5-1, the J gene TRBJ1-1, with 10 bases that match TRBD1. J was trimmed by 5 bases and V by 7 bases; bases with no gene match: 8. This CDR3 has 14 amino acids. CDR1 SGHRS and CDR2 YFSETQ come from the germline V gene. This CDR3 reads CASGRDRGRTEAFF. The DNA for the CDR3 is TGCGCCAGCGGCCGGGACAGGGGCAGAACTGAAGCTTTCTTT.

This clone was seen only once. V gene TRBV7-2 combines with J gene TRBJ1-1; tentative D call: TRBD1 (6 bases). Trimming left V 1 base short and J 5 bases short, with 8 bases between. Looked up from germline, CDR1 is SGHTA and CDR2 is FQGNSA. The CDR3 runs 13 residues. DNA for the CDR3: TGTGCCAGCAGCTTAGACAGGGAAACTGAAGCTTTCTTT. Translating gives CASSLDRETEAFF. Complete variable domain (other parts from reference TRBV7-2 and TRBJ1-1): GAGVSQSPSNKVTEKGKDVELRCDPISGHTALYWYRQSLGQGLEFLIYFQGNSAPDKSGLPSDRFSAERTGGSVSTLTIQRTQQEDSAVYLCASSLDRETEAFFGQGTRLTVV.

In DNA form, the CDR3 reads TGTGCCAGCAGCCCGGTGGGACAGGGCGGGTCCTACGAGCAGTACTTC. Its protein is CASSPVGQGGSYEQYF. The chain has TRBV27 and TRBJ2-7, with 9 bases that match TRBD1. Germline-derived CDR1 and CDR2 are MNHEY and SMNVEV (reference sequence). The trim removed 6 bases at V and 1 base at J, leaving 10 bases unmatched. There are 16 residues in the CDR3.

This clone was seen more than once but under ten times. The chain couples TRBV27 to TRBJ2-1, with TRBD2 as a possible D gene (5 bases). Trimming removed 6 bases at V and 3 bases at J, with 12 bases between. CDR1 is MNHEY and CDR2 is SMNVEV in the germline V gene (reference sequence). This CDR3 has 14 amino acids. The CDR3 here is CASSPTSFYNEQFF. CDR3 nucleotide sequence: TGTGCCAGCAGCCCCACTAGTTTCTACAATGAGCAGTTCTTC.

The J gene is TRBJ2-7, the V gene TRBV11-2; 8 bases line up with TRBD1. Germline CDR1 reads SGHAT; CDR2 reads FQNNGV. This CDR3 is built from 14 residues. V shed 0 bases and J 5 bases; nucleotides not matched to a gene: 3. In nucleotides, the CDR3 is TGTGCCAGCAGCTTAGACAGGGGGCCGGACGAGCAGTACTTC. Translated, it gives CASSLDRGPDEQYF. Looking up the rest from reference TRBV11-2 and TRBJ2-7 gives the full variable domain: EAGVAQSPRYKIIEKRQSVAFWCNPISGHATLYWYQQILGQGPKLLIQFQNNGVVDDSQLPKDRFSAERLKGVDSTLKIQPAKLEDSAVYLCASSLDRGPDEQYFGPGTRLTVT.

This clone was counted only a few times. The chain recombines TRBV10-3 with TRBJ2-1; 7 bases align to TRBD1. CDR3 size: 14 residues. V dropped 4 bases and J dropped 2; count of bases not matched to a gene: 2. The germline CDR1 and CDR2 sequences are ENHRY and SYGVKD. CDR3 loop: CAISAGTAYNEQFF. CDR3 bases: TGTGCCATCAGTGCCGGGACAGCCTACAATGAGCAGTTCTTC.

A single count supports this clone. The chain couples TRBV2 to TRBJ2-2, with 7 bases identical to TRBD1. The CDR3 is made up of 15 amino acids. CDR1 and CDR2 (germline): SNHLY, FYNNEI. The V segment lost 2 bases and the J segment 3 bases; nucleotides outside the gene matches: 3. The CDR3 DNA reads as TGTGCCAGCAGTGAAACAGGGGTTGACACCGGGGAGCTGTTTTTT. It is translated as CASSETGVDTGELFF. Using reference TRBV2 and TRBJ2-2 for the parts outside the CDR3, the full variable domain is EPEVTQTPSHQVTQMGQEVILRCVPISNHLYFYWYRQILGQKVEFLVSFYNNEISEKSEIFDDQFSVERPDGSNFTLKIRSTKLEDSAMYFCASSETGVDTGELFFGEGSRLTVL.

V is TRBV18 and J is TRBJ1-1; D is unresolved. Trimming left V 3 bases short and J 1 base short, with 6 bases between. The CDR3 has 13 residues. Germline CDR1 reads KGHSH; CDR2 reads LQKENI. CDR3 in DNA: TGTGCCAGCTCACCTGAGAGGAACACTGAAGCTTTCTTT. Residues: CASSPERNTEAFF.